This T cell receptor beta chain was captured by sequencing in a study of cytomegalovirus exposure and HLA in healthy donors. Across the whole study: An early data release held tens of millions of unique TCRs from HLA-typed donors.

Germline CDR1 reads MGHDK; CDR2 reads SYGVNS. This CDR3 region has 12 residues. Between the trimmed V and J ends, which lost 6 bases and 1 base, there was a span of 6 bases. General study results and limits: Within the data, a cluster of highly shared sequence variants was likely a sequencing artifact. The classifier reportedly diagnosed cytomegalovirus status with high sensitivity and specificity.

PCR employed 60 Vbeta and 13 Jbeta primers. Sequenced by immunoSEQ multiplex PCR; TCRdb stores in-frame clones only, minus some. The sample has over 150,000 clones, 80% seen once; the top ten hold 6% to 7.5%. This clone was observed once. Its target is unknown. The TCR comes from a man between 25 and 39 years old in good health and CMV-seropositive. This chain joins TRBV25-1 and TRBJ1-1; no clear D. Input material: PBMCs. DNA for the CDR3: TGTGCCAGCAGGCCGGGGAACACTGAAGCTTTCTTT. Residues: CASRPGNTEAFF.